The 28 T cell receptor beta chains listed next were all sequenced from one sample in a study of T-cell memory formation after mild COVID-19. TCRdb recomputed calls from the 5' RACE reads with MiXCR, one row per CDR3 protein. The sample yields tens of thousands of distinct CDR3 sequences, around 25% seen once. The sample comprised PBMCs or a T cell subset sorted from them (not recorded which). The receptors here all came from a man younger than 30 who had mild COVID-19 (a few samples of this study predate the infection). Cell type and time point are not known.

The CDR3 DNA sequence: TGCAGCGTGCCGGGACAGGAAAACTATGGCTACACCTTC. Protein sequence: CSVPGQENYGYTF. The chain is built from TRBV29-1 and TRBJ1-2; 8 nucleotides line up with TRBD1. Trimming cost V 6 bases and J 2 bases; bases outside gene matches: 5. The CDR3 length is 13 residues. Per germline, CDR1 SQVTM and CDR2 ANQGSEA.

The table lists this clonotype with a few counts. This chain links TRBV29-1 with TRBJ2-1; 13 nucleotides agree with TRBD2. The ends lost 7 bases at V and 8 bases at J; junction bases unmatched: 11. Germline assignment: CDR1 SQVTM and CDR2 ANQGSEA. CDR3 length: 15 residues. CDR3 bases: TGCAGCGGGATACTCGGGACTAGCGGGATATATGAGCAGTTCTTC. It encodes CSGILGTSGIYEQFF.

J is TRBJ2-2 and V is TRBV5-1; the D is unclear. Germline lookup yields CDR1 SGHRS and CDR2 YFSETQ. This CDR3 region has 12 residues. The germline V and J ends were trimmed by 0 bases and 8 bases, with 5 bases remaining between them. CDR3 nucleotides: TGCGCCAGCAGCTTGGAATGGGGGGAGCTGTTTTTT. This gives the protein CASSLEWGELFF.

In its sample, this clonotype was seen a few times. CDR3 in amino acids: CATSRDRGQGNEQYV. In nucleotides, the CDR3 is TGTGCCACCAGCAGAGATCGGGGACAGGGGAACGAGCAGTACGTC. The chain joins TRBV15 to TRBJ2-7, with 10 bases identical to TRBD1. The CDR3 runs 15 residues. Germline V gene sequence: CDR1 LNHNV, CDR2 YYDKDF (reference sequence). Losses at the gene ends were 0 bases for V and 5 bases for J; bases not matched to a gene: 4.

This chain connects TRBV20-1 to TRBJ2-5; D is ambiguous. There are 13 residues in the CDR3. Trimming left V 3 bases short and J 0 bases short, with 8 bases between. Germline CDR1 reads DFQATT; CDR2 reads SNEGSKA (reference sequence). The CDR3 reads CSASVANQETQYF. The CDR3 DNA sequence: TGCAGTGCTAGCGTGGCAAACCAAGAGACCCAGTACTTC.

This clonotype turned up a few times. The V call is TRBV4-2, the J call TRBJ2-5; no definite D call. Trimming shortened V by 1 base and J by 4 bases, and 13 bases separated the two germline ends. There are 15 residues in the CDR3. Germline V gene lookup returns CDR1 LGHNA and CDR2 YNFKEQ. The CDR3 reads CASSQVTRTSETQYF. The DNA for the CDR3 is TGTGCCAGCAGCCAAGTAACGCGGACCTCAGAGACCCAGTACTTC.

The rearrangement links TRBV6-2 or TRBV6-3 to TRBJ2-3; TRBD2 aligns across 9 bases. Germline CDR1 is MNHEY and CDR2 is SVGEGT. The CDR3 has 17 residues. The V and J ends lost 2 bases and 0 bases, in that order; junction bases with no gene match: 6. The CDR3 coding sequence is TGTGCCAGCAGTTACCTTCCGCTAGCGGGGAGCACAGATACGCAGTATTTT. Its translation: CASSYLPLAGSTDTQYF.

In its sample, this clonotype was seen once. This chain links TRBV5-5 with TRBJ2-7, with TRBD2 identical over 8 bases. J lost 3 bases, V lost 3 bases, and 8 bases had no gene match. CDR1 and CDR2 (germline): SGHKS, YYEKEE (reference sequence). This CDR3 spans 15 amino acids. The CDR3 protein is CASSSPGGGGYEQYV. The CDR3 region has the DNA TGTGCCAGCAGCTCGCCCGGGGGGGGCGGCTACGAGCAGTACGTC.

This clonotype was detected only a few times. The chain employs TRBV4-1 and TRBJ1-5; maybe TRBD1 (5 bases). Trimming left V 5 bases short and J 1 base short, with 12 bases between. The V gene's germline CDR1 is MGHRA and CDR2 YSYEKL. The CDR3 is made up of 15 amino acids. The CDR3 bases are TGCGCCAGCAGCGGCAGGGCTTTGAGCAATCAGCCCCAGCATTTT. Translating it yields CASSGRALSNQPQHF.

In nucleotides, the CDR3 is TGCAGCGTTGAAGATTCCGGACTAGGGATTTTTCAAGAGACCCAGTACTTC. Its translation: CSVEDSGLGIFQETQYF. V and J are TRBV29-1 and TRBJ2-5; TRBD2 aligns across 7 bases. The V gene end was trimmed by 0 bases and the J gene end by 2 bases; junction bases not matched to a gene: 12. Germline CDR1 reads SQVTM; CDR2 reads ANQGSEA. The CDR3 loop spans 17 amino acids.

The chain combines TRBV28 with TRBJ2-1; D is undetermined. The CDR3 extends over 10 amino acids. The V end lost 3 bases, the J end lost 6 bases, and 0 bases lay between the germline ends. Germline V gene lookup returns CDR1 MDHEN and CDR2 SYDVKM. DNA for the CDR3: TGTGCCAGCAGTTTCAATGAGCAGTTCTTC. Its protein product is CASSFNEQFF.

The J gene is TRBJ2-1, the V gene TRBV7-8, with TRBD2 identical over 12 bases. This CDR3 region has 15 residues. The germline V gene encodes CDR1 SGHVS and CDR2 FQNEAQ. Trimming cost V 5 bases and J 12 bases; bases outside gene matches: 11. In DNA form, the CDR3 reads TGTGCCAGCAGCCCTACTAGCGGGGGGCCGAGGGTGCAGTTCTTC. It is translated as CASSPTSGGPRVQFF.

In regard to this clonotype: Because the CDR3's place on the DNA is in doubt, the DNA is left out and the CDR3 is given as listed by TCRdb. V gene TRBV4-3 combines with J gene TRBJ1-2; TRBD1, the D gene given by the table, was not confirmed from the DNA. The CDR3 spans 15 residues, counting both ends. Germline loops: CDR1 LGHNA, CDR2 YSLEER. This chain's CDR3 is CASSQVAGGTRVSTF.

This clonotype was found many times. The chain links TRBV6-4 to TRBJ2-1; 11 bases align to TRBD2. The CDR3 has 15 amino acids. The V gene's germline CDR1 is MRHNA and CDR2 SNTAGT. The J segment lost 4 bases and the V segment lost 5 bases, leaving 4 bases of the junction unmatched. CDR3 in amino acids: CASSPTSGEYNEQFF. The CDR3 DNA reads TGTGCCAGCAGTCCGACTAGCGGGGAGTACAATGAGCAGTTCTTC.

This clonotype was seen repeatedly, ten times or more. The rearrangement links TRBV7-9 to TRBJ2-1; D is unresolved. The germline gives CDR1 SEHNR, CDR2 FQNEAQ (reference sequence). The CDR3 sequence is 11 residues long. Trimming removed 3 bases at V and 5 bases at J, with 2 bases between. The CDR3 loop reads CASSLNNEQFF. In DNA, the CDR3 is TGTGCCAGCAGCTTGAACAATGAGCAGTTCTTC.

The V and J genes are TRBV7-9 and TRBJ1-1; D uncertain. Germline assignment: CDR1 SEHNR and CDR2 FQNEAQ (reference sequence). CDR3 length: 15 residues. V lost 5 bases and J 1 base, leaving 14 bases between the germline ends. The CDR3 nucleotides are TGTGCCAGCAGCCCCTCCCGGATCCGGAACACTGAAGCTTTCTTT. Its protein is CASSPSRIRNTEAFF.

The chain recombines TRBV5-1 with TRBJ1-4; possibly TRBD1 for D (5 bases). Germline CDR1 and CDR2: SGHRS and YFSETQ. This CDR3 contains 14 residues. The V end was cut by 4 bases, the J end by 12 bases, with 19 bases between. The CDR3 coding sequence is TGCGCCAGCAGCCGGCAGGGCCCGTCGGTGGAACTGTTTTTT. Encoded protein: CASSRQGPSVELFF.

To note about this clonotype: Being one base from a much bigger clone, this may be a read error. The CDR3 here is CASSLVQREKNIQYF. The CDR3, as DNA: TGTGCCAGCAGCTTAGTGCAGCGGGAAAAAAACATTCAGTACTTC. The chain joins TRBV7-9 to TRBJ2-4; TRBD2 agrees at 7 bases. With V trimmed by 1 base and J by 4 bases, 4 bases remained unmatched. CDR3 size: 15 residues. Germline V CDR1 and CDR2: SEHNR, FQNEAQ (reference sequence).

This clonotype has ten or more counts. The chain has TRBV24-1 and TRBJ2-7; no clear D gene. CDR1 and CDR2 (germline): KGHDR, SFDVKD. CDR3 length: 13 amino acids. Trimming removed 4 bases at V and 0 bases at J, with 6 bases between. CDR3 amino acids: CATSEHSSYEQYV. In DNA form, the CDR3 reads TGTGCCACCAGTGAGCACAGCTCCTACGAGCAGTACGTC.

CDR3 nucleotides: TGCGCCAGCAGCGAACGGGACAGGATGAACACTGAAGCTTTCTTT. This sequence encodes CASSERDRMNTEAFF. The chain has TRBV4-1 and TRBJ1-1, with 8 bases matching TRBD1. The CDR3 sequence is 15 residues long. Germline-derived CDR1 and CDR2 are MGHRA and YSYEKL. V lost 5 bases to trimming and J lost 0 bases; unmatched junction nucleotides: 5.

CDR3 nucleotide sequence: TGCGCCAGCAGTCGTCAATTTCGGTGTCCTAGCTCCTACGAGCAGTACTTC. Encoded protein: CASSRQFRCPSSYEQYF. The chain joins TRBV23-1 to TRBJ2-7, with D hard to call. TRBV23-1 is classed as an ORF, of uncertain function. Trimming cost V 4 bases and J 0 bases, with 19 bases left between them. This CDR3 comprises 17 residues.

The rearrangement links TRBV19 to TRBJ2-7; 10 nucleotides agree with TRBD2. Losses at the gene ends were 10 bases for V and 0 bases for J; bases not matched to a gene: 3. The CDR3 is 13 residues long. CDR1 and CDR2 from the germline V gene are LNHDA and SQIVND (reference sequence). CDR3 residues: CATGLADSYEQYF. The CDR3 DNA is TGTGCCACCGGACTAGCGGACTCCTACGAGCAGTACTTC.

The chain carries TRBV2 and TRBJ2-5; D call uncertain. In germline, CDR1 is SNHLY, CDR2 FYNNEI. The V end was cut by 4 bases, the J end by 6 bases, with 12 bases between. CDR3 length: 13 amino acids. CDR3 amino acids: CASSVRLAKTQYF. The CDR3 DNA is TGTGCCAGCAGTGTTCGGTTGGCAAAGACCCAGTACTTC.

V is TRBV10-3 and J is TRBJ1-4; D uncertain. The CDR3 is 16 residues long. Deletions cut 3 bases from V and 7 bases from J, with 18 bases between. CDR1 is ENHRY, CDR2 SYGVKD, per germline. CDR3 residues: CAISESVMEDGEKLFF. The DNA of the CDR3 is TGTGCCATCAGTGAATCGGTGATGGAAGACGGTGAAAAACTGTTTTTT.

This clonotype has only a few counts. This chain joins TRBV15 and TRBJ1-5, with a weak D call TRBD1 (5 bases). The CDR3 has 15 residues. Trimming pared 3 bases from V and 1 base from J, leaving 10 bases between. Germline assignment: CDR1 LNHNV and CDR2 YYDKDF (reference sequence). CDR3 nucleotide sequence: TGTGCCACCAGCAGCGACAGAAGAAGCAATCAGCCCCAGCATTTT. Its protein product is CATSSDRRSNQPQHF.

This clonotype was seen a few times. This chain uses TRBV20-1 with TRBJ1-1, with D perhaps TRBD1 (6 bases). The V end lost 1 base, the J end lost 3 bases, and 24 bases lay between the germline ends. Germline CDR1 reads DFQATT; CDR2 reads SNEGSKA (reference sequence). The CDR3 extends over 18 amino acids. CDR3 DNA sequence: TGCAGTGCTAGAGGTACCGGAACCGACAGGCCGGTGGACACTGAAGCTTTCTTT. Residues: CSARGTGTDRPVDTEAFF.

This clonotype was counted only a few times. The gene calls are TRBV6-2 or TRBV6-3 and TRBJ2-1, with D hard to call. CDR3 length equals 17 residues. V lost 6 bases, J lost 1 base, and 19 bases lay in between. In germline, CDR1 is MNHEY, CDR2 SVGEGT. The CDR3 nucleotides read TGTGCCAGCAGCTATACCGGTACCGTGCCTTCCTACAATGAGCAGTTCTTC. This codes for CASSYTGTVPSYNEQFF.

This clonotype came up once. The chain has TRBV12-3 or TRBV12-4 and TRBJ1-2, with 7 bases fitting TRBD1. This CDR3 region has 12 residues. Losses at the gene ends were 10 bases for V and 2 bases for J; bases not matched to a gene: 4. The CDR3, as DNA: TGTGCCACCTTGGACAGGAACTATGGCTACACCTTC. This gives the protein CATLDRNYGYTF.